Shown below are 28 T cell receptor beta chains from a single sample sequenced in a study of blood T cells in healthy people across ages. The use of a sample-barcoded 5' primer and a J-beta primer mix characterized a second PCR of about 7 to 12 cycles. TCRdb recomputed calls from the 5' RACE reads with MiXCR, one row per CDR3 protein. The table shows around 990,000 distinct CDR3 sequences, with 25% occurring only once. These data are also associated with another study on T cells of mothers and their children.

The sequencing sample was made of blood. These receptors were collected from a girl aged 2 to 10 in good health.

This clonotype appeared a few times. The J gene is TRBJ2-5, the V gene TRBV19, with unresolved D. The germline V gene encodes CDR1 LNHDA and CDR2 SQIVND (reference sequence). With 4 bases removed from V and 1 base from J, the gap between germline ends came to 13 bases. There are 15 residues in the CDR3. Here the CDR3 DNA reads TGTGCCAGTAGTACGCCCGGGTGGGGCCAAGAGACCCAGTACTTC. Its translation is CASSTPGWGQETQYF.

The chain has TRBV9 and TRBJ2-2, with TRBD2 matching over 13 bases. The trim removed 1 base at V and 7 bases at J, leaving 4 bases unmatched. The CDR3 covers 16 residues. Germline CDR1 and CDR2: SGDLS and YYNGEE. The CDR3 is CASSVRTSGGHGELFF. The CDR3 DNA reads TGTGCCAGCAGCGTAAGGACTAGCGGGGGACACGGGGAGCTGTTTTTT.

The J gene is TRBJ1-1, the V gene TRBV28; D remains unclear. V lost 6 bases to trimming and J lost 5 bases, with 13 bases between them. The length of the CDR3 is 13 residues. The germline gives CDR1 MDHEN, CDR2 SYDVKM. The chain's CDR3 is CASRATGRTEAFF. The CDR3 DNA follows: TGTGCCAGCAGAGCTACGGGGAGAACTGAAGCTTTCTTT.

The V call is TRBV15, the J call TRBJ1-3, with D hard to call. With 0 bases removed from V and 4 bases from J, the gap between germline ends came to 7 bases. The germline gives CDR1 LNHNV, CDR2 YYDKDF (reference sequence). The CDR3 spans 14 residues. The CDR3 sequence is CATSRDRGGNTIYF. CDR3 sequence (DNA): TGTGCCACCAGCAGAGATCGTGGGGGAAACACCATATATTTT.

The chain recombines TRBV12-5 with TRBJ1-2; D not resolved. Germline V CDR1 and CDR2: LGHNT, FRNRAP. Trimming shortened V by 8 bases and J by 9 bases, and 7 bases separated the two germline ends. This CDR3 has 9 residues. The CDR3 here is CASRVSYTF. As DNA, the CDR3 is TGTGCTAGTCGAGTCAGCTACACCTTC.

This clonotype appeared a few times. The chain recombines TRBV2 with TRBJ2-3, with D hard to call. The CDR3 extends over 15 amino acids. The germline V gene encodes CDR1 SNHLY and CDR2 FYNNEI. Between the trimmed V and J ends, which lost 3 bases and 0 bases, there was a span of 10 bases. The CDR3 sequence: CASSEVFPSTDTQYF. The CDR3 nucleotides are TGTGCCAGCAGTGAGGTCTTTCCTAGCACAGATACGCAGTATTTT.

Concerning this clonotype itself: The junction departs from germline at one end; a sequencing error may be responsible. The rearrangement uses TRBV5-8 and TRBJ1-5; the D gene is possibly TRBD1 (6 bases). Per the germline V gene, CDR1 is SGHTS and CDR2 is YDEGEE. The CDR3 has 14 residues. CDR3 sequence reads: CASSPVGGNQPQHF. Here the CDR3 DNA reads TGCGCCAGCAGCCCTGTAGGGGGTAATCAGCCCCAGCATTTT. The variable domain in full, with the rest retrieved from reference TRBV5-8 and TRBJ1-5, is EAGVTQSPTHLIKTRGQQATLRCSPISGHTSVYWYQQALGLGLQFLLWYDEGEERNRGNFPPRFSGRQFPNYSSELNVNALELEDSALYLCASSPVGGNQPQHFGDGTRLSIL.

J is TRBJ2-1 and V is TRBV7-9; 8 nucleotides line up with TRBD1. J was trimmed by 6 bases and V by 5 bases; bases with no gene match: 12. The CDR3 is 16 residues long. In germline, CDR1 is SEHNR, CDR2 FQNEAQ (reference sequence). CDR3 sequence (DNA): TGTGCCAGCAGCCTAACAGGGGGAAGGGGGACCAATGAGCAGTTCTTC. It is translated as CASSLTGGRGTNEQFF. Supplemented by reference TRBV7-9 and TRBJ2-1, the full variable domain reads DTGVSQNPRHKITKRGQNVTFRCDPISEHNRLYWYRQTLGQGPEFLTYFQNEAQLEKSRLLSDRFSAERPKGSFSTLEIQRTEQGDSAMYLCASSLTGGRGTNEQFFGPGTRLTVL.

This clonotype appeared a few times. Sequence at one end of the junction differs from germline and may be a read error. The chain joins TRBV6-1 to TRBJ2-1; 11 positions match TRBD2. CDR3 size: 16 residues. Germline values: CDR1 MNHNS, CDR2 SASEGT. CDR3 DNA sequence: TGTGCCAGTAGTGAAAGGGGACTAGCGGCCTACAATGAGCAGTTCTTC. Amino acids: CASSERGLAAYNEQFF.

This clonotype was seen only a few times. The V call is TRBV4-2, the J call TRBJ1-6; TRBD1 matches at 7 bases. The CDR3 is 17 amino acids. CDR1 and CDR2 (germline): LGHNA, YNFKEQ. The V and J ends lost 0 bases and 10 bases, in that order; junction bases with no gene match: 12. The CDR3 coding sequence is TGTGCCAGCAGCCAAGAGGCAGGGGGTCGGGGAACATCACCCCTCCACTTT. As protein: CASSQEAGGRGTSPLHF.

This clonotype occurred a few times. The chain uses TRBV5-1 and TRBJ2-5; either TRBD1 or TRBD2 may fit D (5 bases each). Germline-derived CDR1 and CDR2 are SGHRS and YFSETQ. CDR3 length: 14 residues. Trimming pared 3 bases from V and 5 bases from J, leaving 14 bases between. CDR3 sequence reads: CASSWGMGPETQYF. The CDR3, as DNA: TGCGCCAGCAGCTGGGGGATGGGGCCGGAGACCCAGTACTTC.

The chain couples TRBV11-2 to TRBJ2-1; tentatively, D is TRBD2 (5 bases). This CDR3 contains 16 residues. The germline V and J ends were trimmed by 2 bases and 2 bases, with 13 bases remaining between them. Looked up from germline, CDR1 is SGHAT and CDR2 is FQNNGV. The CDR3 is CASSLLQQAAYNEQFF. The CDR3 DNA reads TGTGCCAGCAGCTTACTGCAGCAAGCGGCCTACAATGAGCAGTTCTTC.

This CDR3 is CASSSDREVPHEQYF. Here the CDR3 DNA reads TGTGCCAGCAGCTCAGACAGGGAGGTCCCACACGAGCAGTACTTC. This rearrangement joins TRBV7-9 to TRBJ2-7; tentative D call: TRBD1 (7 bases). The CDR3 has 15 residues. Germline CDR1 is SEHNR and CDR2 is FQNEAQ (reference sequence). V gave up 4 bases and J gave up 5 bases, with 18 bases separating them. Based on the CDR3 plus reference TRBV7-9 and TRBJ2-7, the full variable domain is DTGVSQNPRHKITKRGQNVTFRCDPISEHNRLYWYRQTLGQGPEFLTYFQNEAQLEKSRLLSDRFSAERPKGSFSTLEIQRTEQGDSAMYLCASSSDREVPHEQYFGPGTRLTVT.

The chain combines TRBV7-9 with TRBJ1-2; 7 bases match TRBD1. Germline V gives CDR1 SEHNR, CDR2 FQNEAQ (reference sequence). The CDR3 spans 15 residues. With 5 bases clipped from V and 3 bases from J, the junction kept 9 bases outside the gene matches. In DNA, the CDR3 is TGTGCCAGCAGCCCCCGGGACAGTCAACACTATGGCTACACCTTC. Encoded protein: CASSPRDSQHYGYTF.

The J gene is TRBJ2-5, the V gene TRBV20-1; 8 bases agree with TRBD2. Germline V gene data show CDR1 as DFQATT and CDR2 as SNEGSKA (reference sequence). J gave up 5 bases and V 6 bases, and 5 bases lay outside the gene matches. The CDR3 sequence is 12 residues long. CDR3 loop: CSAGGAVETQYF. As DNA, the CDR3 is TGCAGTGCCGGGGGGGCCGTTGAGACCCAGTACTTC.

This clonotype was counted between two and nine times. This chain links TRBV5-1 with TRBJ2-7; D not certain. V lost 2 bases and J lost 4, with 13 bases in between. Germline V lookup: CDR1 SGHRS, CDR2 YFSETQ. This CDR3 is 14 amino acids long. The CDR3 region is CASSFPGWEYEQYF. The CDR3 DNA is TGCGCCAGCAGCTTTCCTGGATGGGAATACGAGCAGTACTTC.

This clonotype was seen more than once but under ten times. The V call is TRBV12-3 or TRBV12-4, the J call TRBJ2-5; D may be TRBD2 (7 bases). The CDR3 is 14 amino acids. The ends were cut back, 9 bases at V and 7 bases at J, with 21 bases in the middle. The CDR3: CASSRGGIQGTQYF. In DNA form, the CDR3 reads TGTGCCAGTAGTAGGGGAGGGATACAGGGGACCCAGTACTTC.

CDR3 in amino acids: CASSLVGLLNNEQFF. CDR3 DNA sequence: TGTGCCAGCAGCTTGGTCGGCTTACTCAACAATGAGCAGTTCTTC. The V gene is TRBV5-6, the J gene TRBJ2-1; D remains ambiguous. Germline V lookup: CDR1 SGHDT, CDR2 YYEEEE. The ends were cut back, 0 bases at V and 5 bases at J, with 12 bases in the middle. CDR3 length: 15 residues.

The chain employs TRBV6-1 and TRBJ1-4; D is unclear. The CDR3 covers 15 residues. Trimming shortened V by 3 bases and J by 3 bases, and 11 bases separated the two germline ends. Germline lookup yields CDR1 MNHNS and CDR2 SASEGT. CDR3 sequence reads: CASSEMGVANEKLFF. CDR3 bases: TGTGCCAGCAGTGAGATGGGTGTAGCTAATGAAAAACTGTTTTTT.

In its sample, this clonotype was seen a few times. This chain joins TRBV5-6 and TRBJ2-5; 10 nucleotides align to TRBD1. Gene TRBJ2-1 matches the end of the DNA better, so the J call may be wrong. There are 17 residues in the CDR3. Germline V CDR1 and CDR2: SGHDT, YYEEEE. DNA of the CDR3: TGTGCCAGCAGTGGTGGACAGGGGGGGATCGTCCACAATGAGCAGTTCTTC. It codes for CASSGGQGGIVHNEQFF.

CDR3 DNA sequence: TGTGCCAGCAGCCCTTGGCAGGGGAATGCCAACGAGCAGTACTTC. Protein: CASSPWQGNANEQYF. This rearrangement joins TRBV7-9 to TRBJ2-7; TRBD1 might be the D (6 bases). The CDR3 length is 15 residues. V lost 5 bases, J lost 5 bases, and 19 bases lay in between. Germline V lookup: CDR1 SEHNR, CDR2 FQNEAQ (reference sequence).

In nucleotides, the CDR3 is TGTGCCAGTAGTTTCTCCCCCCGACAGCCCACCTACGAGCAGTACTTC. It codes for CASSFSPRQPTYEQYF. This sequence joins TRBV19 and TRBJ2-7, with a tentative D call TRBD1 (5 bases). The germline gives CDR1 LNHDA, CDR2 SQIVND (reference sequence). The V end lost 5 bases, the J end lost 2 bases, and 19 bases lay between the germline ends. The CDR3 has 16 amino acids.

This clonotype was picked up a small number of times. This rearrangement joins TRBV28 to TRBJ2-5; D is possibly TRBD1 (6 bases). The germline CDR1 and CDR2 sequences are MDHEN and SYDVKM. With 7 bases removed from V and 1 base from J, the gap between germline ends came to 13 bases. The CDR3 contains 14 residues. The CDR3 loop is CASIEDSLQETQYF. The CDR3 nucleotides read TGTGCCAGCATCGAGGACAGTCTCCAAGAGACCCAGTACTTC.

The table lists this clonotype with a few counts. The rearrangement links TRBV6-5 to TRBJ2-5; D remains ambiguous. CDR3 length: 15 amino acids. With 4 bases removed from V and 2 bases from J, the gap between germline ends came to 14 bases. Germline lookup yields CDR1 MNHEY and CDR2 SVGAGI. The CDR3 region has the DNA TGTGCCAGCAGTTCCCCACCTACCGCGCAAGAGACCCAGTACTTC. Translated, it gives CASSSPPTAQETQYF.

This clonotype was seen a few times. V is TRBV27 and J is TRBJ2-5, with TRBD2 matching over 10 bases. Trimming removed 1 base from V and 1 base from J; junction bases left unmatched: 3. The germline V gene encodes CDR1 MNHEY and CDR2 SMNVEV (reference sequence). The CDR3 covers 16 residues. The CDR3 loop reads CASSLWASGGQETQYF. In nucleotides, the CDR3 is TGTGCCAGCAGTTTATGGGCTAGCGGGGGCCAAGAGACCCAGTACTTC.

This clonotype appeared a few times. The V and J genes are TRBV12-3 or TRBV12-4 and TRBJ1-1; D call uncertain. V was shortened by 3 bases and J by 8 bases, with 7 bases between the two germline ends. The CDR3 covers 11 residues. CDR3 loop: CASSLNLEAFF. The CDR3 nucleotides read TGTGCCAGCAGTTTGAATTTGGAAGCTTTCTTT.

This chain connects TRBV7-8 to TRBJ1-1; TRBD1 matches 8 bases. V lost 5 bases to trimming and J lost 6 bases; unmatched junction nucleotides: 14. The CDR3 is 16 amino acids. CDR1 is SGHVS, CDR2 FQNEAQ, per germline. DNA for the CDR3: TGTGCCAGCAGCGTCCCCCCAGGGGGCCTAGGGGCTGAAGCTTTCTTT. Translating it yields CASSVPPGGLGAEAFF.

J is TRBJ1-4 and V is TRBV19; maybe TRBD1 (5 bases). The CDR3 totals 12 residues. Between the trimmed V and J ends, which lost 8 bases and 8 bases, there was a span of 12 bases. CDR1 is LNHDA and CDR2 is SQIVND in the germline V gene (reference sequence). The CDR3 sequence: CASSGAGEKLFF. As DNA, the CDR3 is TGTGCCAGTTCCGGGGCGGGAGAAAAACTGTTTTTT.